Each of the 15 T cell receptor beta chains below was sequenced from the same sample in a study of T cell repertoires in cytomegalovirus infection. TCRdb itself ran the reads through MiXCR, one entry per CDR3 protein. The sample shows 830,000 or so distinct CDR3 sequences, approximately 32% of them seen only once. Their specific antigens are unknown. The sample consisted of cultured CD8+ T cells from PBMCs, taken from culture after CMV antigen stimulation. The receptors were gathered from a human donor in good health (CMV status not recorded). Some clones in this sample may be carry-over from other donors' samples.

This sequence joins TRBV6-1 and TRBJ2-4; the D gene is possibly TRBD1 (5 bases). V lost 2 bases to trimming and J lost 1 base, with 9 bases between them. The CDR3 has 15 residues. Germline CDR1 MNHNS, CDR2 SASEGT. CDR3 DNA: TGTGCCAGCAGTGAATCCCCAGGGGCCAAAAACATTCAGTACTTC. Amino acids: CASSESPGAKNIQYF.

This chain connects TRBV5-1 to TRBJ2-3, with D possibly being TRBD1 or TRBD2 (6 bases each). In germline, CDR1 is SGHRS, CDR2 YFSETQ. This CDR3 is 14 amino acids long. V was shortened by 2 bases and J by 4 bases, with 11 bases between the two germline ends. As DNA, the CDR3 is TGCGCCAGCAGCTTTTACAGGGAGGCAGATACGCAGTATTTT. This encodes CASSFYREADTQYF.

The table lists this clonotype with many counts. The V gene is TRBV7-2, the J gene TRBJ2-3; 7 bases are shared with TRBD2. The CDR3 spans 15 residues. With V trimmed by 3 bases and J by 0 bases, 3 bases remained unmatched. Germline V gives CDR1 SGHTA, CDR2 FQGNSA. The CDR3 is CASSFGGFSTDTQYF. DNA for the CDR3: TGTGCCAGCAGCTTCGGGGGGTTTAGCACAGATACGCAGTATTTT.

This chain connects TRBV19 to TRBJ2-5; D is uncertain. This CDR3 has 11 residues. Germline lookup yields CDR1 LNHDA and CDR2 SQIVND (reference sequence). Between the trimmed V and J ends, which lost 10 bases and 7 bases, there was a span of 13 bases. The CDR3 DNA is TGTGCCACCACGGGCGGCCCGACCCAGTACTTC. Its translation is CATTGGPTQYF. Combining the CDR3 with reference TRBV19 and TRBJ2-5 gives the whole variable domain DGGITQSPKYLFRKEGQNVTLSCEQNLNHDAMYWYRQDPGQGLRLIYYSQIVNDFQKGDIAEGYSVSREKKESFPLTVTSAQKNPTAFYLCATTGGPTQYFGPGTRLLVL.

This clonotype was seen repeatedly, ten times or more. CDR3 DNA sequence: TGTGCCAGCAATCCCCATGTGGACAGAACTCCCAGGGATACGCAGTATTTT. This gives the protein CASNPHVDRTPRDTQYF. The V call is TRBV6-2 or TRBV6-3, the J call TRBJ2-3; possible D gene TRBD1, 6 bases. The ends were cut back, 7 bases at V and 6 bases at J, with 26 bases in the middle. The CDR3 consists of 17 residues. The germline V gene encodes CDR1 MNHEY and CDR2 SVGEGT.

The J gene is TRBJ2-5, the V gene TRBV7-9; no reliable D call. V lost 4 bases and J lost 7, with 16 bases in between. This CDR3 spans 14 amino acids. CDR1 SEHNR and CDR2 FQNEAQ come from the germline V gene (reference sequence). The CDR3 sequence is CASSSKQPMLTQYF. DNA of the CDR3: TGTGCCAGCAGCTCGAAACAGCCGATGTTGACCCAGTACTTC.

The chain links TRBV28 to TRBJ1-4; D possibly corresponds to TRBD1 (6 bases). The CDR3 extends over 16 amino acids. Trimming left V 6 bases short and J 4 bases short, with 18 bases between. Germline V gives CDR1 MDHEN, CDR2 SYDVKM. The CDR3 sequence is CASRSTGSGYNEKLFF. CDR3 DNA: TGTGCCAGCAGGTCGACAGGATCGGGGTATAATGAAAAACTGTTTTTT.

This clonotype has only a few counts. The rearrangement uses TRBV5-4 and TRBJ2-7; 7 nucleotides agree with TRBD1. Trimming cost V 3 bases and J 6 bases; bases outside gene matches: 24. The CDR3 extends over 19 amino acids. Germline CDR1 SGHNT, CDR2 YYREEE (reference sequence). CDR3: CASSSSYYDRAGHPPEQYF. In DNA, the CDR3 is TGTGCCAGCAGCTCCAGCTACTACGACAGGGCGGGCCATCCCCCCGAGCAGTACTTC.

This clonotype was seen only a few times. V gene TRBV27 combines with J gene TRBJ1-2, with no clear D. With 5 bases removed from V and 7 bases from J, the gap between germline ends came to 14 bases. This CDR3 comprises 13 residues. CDR1 and CDR2 from the germline V gene are MNHEY and SMNVEV (reference sequence). DNA of the CDR3: TGTGCCAGCAGTCCCCGAGGAGGGAGTGGCTACACCTTC. This encodes CASSPRGGSGYTF.

This clonotype occurred many times. This rearrangement joins TRBV12-3 or TRBV12-4 to TRBJ2-5; D gene ambiguous. With 3 bases removed from V and 0 bases from J, the gap between germline ends came to 14 bases. The CDR3 contains 16 residues. The CDR3 DNA follows: TGTGCCAGCAGTTTTCTTACGTTGGAGTACCAAGAGACCCAGTACTTC. Residues: CASSFLTLEYQETQYF.

This clonotype was observed at least ten times. V and J are TRBV7-2 and TRBJ2-2; D possibly uses TRBD1 or TRBD2 (5 bases each). Germline CDR1 SGHTA, CDR2 FQGNSA. V was trimmed by 1 base and J by 6 bases, leaving 21 bases between them. The CDR3 runs 18 residues. The CDR3, as DNA: TGTGCCAGCAGCTTAGTAAATCCCCGACCGGGACCGGCCGGGGAGCTGTTTTTT. This encodes CASSLVNPRPGPAGELFF.

This clonotype was counted only a few times. The chain combines TRBV9 with TRBJ1-5; D might be TRBD1 (5 bases). Trimming cost V 3 bases and J 7 bases, with 14 bases left between them. Germline CDR1 is SGDLS and CDR2 is YYNGEE. The CDR3 consists of 14 residues. In DNA form, the CDR3 reads TGTGCCAGCAGCGAGGGTGGAGGGGTACAGCCCCAGCATTTT. The encoded protein is CASSEGGGVQPQHF.

This clonotype was counted only a few times. The chain links TRBV4-3 to TRBJ2-4; either TRBD1 or TRBD2 may supply D (6 bases each). V lost 1 base and J 10 bases, leaving 20 bases between the germline ends. The CDR3 consists of 16 residues. Germline lookup yields CDR1 LGHNA and CDR2 YSLEER. As DNA, the CDR3 is TGCGCCAGCAGCCAAGGGATGGTTGGAGGGGGTCGGATTCAGTACTTC. Amino acids: CASSQGMVGGGRIQYF.

This clonotype was recorded many times. V gene TRBV7-2 combines with J gene TRBJ2-3; D is ambiguous. CDR3 length: 14 amino acids. The V end lost 2 bases, the J end lost 0 bases, and 6 bases lay between the germline ends. Germline V CDR1 and CDR2: SGHTA, FQGNSA. CDR3 protein: CASSLWGSTDTQYF. CDR3 sequence (DNA): TGTGCCAGCAGCTTATGGGGAAGCACAGATACGCAGTATTTT.

As for this clonotype: A much larger clone differs by one base, so this may be a read error. The chain recombines TRBV7-8 with TRBJ2-3, with 7 nucleotides matching TRBD1. J gave up 3 bases and V 4 bases, and 4 bases lay outside the gene matches. The V gene's germline CDR1 is SGHVS and CDR2 FQNEAQ. The length of the CDR3 is 14 residues. CDR3 residues: CASSSPTGTDTQYF. In DNA, the CDR3 is TGTGCCAGCAGCTCCCCGACAGGGACAGATACGCAGTATTTT.